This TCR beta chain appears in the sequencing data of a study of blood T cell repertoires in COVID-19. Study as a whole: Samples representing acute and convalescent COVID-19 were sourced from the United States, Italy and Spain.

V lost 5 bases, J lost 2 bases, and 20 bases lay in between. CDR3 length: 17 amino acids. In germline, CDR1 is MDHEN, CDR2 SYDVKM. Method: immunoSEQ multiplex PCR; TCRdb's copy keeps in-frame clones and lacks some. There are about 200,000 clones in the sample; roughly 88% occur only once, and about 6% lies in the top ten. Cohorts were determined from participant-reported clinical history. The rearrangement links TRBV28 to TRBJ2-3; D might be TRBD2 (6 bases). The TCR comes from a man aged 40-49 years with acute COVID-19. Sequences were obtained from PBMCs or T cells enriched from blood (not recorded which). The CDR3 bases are TGTGCCAGCAGTCCATCGCCCGGGGGAGGTCCCACAGATACGCAGTATTTT. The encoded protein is CASSPSPGGGPTDTQYF.